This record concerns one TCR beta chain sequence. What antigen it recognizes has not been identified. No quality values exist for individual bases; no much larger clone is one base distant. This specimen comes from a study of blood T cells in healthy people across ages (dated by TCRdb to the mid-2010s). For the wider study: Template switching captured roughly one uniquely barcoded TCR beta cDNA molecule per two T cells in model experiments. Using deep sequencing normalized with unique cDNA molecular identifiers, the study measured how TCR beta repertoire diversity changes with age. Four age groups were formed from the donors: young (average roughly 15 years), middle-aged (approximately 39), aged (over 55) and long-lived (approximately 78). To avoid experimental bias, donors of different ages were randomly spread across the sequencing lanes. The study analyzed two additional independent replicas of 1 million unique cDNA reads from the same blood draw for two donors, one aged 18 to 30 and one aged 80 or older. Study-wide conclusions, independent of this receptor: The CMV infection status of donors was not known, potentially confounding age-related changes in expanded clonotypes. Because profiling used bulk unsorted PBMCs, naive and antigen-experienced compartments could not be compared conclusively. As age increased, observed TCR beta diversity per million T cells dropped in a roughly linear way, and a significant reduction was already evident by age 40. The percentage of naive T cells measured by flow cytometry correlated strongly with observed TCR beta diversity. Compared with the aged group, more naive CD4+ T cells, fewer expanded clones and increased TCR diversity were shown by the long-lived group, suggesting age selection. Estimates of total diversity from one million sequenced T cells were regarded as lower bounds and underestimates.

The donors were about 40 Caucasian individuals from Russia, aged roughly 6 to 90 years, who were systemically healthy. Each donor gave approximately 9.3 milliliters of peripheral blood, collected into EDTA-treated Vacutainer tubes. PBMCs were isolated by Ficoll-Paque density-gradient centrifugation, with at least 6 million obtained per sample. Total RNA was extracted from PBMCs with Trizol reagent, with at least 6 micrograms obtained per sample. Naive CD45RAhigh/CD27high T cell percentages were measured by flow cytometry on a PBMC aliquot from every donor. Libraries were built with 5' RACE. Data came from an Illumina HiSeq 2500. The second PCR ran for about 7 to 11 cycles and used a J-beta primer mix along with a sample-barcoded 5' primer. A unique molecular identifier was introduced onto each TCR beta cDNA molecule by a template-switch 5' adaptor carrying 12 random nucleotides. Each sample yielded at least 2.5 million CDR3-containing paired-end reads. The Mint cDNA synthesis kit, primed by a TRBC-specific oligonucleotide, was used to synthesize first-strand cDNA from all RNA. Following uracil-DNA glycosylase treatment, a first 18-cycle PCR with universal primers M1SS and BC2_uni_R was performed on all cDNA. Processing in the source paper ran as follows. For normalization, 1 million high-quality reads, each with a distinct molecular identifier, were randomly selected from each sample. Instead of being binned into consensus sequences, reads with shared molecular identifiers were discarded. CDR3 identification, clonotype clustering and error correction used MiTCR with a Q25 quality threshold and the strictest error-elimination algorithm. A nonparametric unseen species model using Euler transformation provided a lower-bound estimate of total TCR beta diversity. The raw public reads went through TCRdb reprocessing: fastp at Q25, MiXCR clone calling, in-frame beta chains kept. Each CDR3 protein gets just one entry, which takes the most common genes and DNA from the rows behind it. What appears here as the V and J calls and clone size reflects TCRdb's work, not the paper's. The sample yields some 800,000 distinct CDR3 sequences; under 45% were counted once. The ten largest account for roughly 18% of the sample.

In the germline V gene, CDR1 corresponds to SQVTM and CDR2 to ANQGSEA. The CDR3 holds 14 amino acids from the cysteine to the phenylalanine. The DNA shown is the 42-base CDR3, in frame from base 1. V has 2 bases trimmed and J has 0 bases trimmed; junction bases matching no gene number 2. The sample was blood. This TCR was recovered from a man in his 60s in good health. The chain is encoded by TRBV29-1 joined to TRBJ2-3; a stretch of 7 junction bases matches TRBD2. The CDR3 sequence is CSVESGASTDTQYF. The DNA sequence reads TGCAGCGTTGAAAGCGGGGCAAGCACAGATACGCAGTATTTT.